The subject of this entry is one T cell receptor beta chain. What it binds is not known. This CDR3 is also generated by other DNA sequences in the sample. These data are taken from a study of PD-1 blockade in classical Hodgkin lymphoma. Brentuximab vedotin exposure varied among the patients, all of whom had relapsed after autologous stem cell transplantation. Some clones are missing from TCRdb's copy, which holds only in-frame ones; the method was immunoSEQ multiplex PCR. This table has about 50,000 clones, 85% to 90% appearing once. General study findings and limits: Diversity similar to that of newly diagnosed patients was seen at baseline in complete responders. After ASCT, patients who started nivolumab under 1 year later were excluded. CD8+ TCR diversity did not rise significantly by C4D1, unlike CD4+.

Germline assignment: CDR1 SGHRS and CDR2 YFSETQ. V lost 0 bases to trimming and J lost 3 bases, with 10 bases between them. The CDR3 sequence is 15 residues long. This sequence originates from a human donor with classical Hodgkin lymphoma. The rearrangement links TRBV5-1 to TRBJ1-5, with a tentative D call TRBD1 (6 bases). This specimen was peripheral blood mononuclear cells (PBMCs), taken before the second cycle of nivolumab. CDR3 sequence (DNA): TGCGCCAGCAGCTTGGCGACAGGCTACAATCAGCCCCAGCATTTT. Its translation: CASSLATGYNQPQHF.